This T cell receptor beta chain was profiled in a study of T cell responses to AZD1222 COVID-19 vaccine (dated by TCRdb to the early 2020s). In terms of the full investigation: A total of just over 230 trial participants underwent TCR sequencing, of whom nearly 210 had received two doses of AZD1222 and roughly 26 had received two doses of the MenACWY control vaccine. Trial participants were enrolled by age into 18-55, 56-69 and 70-plus year subgroups, with 148, 28 and 57 TCR-sequenced participants respectively. Broader findings and caveats from the paper: CD4 TCRs associated with the vaccine covered the entire spike protein, and the dominant responses were in regions 160-218 and 743-854. Conclusions about previously exposed vaccinees are limited, since just five or six AZD1222 recipients were seropositive for SARS-CoV-2 at baseline. Participants were mostly white British, with more females than males. The authors suggested clonal diversity may have been underestimated. The 56-69-year group was small, and its depth increase did not reach significance, likely because of low power. Nearly half of unique spike-specific TCRs reportedly recognized epitopes outside regions mutated in the B.1.351 and B.1.1.7 variants. No day 14 peak-response samples were available, so repertoires were characterized only after the peak T cell response. After two AZD1222 doses, spike-specific TCR breadth and depth were significantly higher than at day 0 and than in MenACWY recipients.

Of note for this clone: No antigen is known for it. A read error is the likely source, as a far larger clone sits one nucleotide away.

What the time point label conveys for this sample: about 28 days (+/-7) after the second vaccine dose. What this sample's treatment or condition label stands for: meningococcal conjugate vaccine given as trial control. Samples from vaccinated people were obtained from the UK trials COV001 and COV002, which included a single-blind randomized controlled phase 2/3 trial of AZD1222 (ChAdOx1 nCoV-19) in healthy adults. For TCRbeta chain sequencing, PBMC samples from trial participants were taken at day 0 and at day 28 after the second dose. The CDR3 regions of human TCRbeta chains were analyzed by immunosequencing. For the original study's pipeline: TCRs in the repertoires were compared against a reference library of SARS-CoV-2-specific TCRs that had been generated with the MIRA antigen-specificity platform. Breadth was defined as the fraction of unique TCRs that were SARS-CoV-2-associated. Depth was defined as the fraction of total T cells that were SARS-CoV-2-associated. Using the MIRA data, every spike-specific TCR was mapped to the spike region that the TCR reacted to and assigned to either a CD4 or a CD8 class. Log10-transformed breadth and depth values were compared by one-way ANOVA with Sidak's multiple comparisons tests. The clones in this table, taken by TCRdb from immuneACCESS, are in-frame only. Not every clone is retained; where verified, under half of the shortfall comes from an unresolved V gene, and the cause of the rest is unknown. V and J calls plus clone size are reproduced from that table; the DNA served to infer D and trimming. The sample table lists over 70,000 clones, about 74% of them with a count of one. The ten largest make up roughly a quarter of the sample.

The receptor's source is an adult who received the MenACWY meningococcal vaccine as a control. Sequenced material: peripheral blood, taken 28 days after the second dose of the MenACWY control vaccine.

CDR3 region: CASTGETGELFF. The nucleotide sequence reads TGTGCCAGCACAGGGGAAACCGGGGAGCTGTTTTTT. The sequence joins TRBV6-6 to TRBJ2-2; the D gene is perhaps TRBD1, on 6 matching bases. Reading from cysteine to phenylalanine, the CDR3 counts 12 amino acids. The DNA shown is the 36-base CDR3, in frame from base 1. The germline V gene encodes CDR1 MNHNY and CDR2 SVGAGI (reference sequence). V lost 7 bases and J lost 5 bases; the stretch between them is 8 bases long.